This entry lists 30 T cell receptor beta chains sequenced from one sample in a study of T cell responses to AZD1222 COVID-19 vaccine. Assay used: immunoSEQ multiplex PCR; TCRdb lists only in-frame clones, some missing. The data show 210,000 or so clones, roughly 91% seen once. The sequencing here drew on peripheral blood, taken on day 0 of MenACWY control vaccination. These receptor sequences come from an adult in good health.

This clone was picked up one time. The V and J genes are TRBV3-1 (or the pseudogene TRBV3-2) and TRBJ2-3; 7 positions match TRBD1. With 10 bases clipped from V and 7 bases from J, the junction kept 8 bases outside the gene matches. Germline CDR1 and CDR2: LGHDT and YNNKEL (reference sequence). The CDR3 contains 12 residues. CDR3 sequence reads: CANLRGPNTQYF. As DNA, the CDR3 is TGTGCCAACCTTAGGGGGCCAAATACGCAGTATTTT.

This clone was picked up one time. The chain joins TRBV30 to TRBJ2-1; the match to TRBD2 covers 8 bases. The CDR3 is 14 amino acids. J gave up 6 bases and V 3 bases, and 7 bases lay outside the gene matches. Germline-derived CDR1 and CDR2 are GTSNPN and SVGIG (reference sequence). The chain's CDR3 is CAWRGGGTLNEQFF. For the CDR3, the DNA is TGTGCCTGGAGGGGCGGGGGGACGCTCAATGAGCAGTTCTTC.

The chain couples TRBV27 to TRBJ2-7; 7 bases map to TRBD1. The CDR3 totals 13 residues. In germline, CDR1 is MNHEY, CDR2 SMNVEV (reference sequence). V was pared by 4 bases and J by 5 bases, with 5 bases of the junction left unmatched. DNA of the CDR3: TGTGCCAGCAGTTCGGGAAGGGGGCACGAGCAGTACTTC. This codes for CASSSGRGHEQYF.

V and J are TRBV7-2 and TRBJ1-2; D is uncertain. This CDR3 comprises 16 residues. Per the germline V gene, CDR1 is SGHTA and CDR2 is FQGNSA. The germline V and J ends were trimmed by 5 bases and 4 bases, with 20 bases remaining between them. The CDR3 spells CASSQGKGHTFYGYTF. The CDR3, as DNA: TGTGCCAGCAGCCAAGGGAAAGGGCACACCTTCTATGGCTACACCTTC.

V and J are TRBV13 and TRBJ1-2; perhaps TRBD1 as D (6 bases). Germline V gene lookup returns CDR1 PRHDT and CDR2 FYEKMQ (reference sequence). The CDR3 consists of 14 residues. V was cut by 4 bases and J by 5 bases, with 14 bases left in between. CDR3 nucleotides: TGTGCCAGCAGCTCTTGGGGGGGCGTTTATGGCTACACCTTC. It codes for CASSSWGGVYGYTF.

The V call is TRBV11-2, the J call TRBJ2-1; D may be TRBD1 (6 bases). V was pared by 4 bases and J by 0 bases, with 10 bases between. Germline V gene data show CDR1 as SGHAT and CDR2 as FQNNGV. This CDR3 is built from 15 residues. CDR3 region: CASSSRQVSYNEQFF. CDR3 sequence (DNA): TGTGCCAGCAGCTCCCGACAGGTCTCCTACAATGAGCAGTTCTTC.

The genes are TRBV5-1 and TRBJ1-2, with D perhaps TRBD1 (5 bases). The V gene's germline CDR1 is SGHRS and CDR2 YFSETQ. CDR3 length: 12 residues. Trimming stripped 0 bases from V and 8 bases from J, with 8 bases between. The CDR3 DNA is TGCGCCAGCAGCTTGGCTCGGGGCGGCTACACCTTC. The encoded protein is CASSLARGGYTF.

The chain links TRBV3-1 (or the pseudogene TRBV3-2) to TRBJ1-1; 12 bases map to TRBD1. CDR3 length equals 18 residues. The junction had 9 bases not matched to a gene; V was cut back by 4 bases and J by 0 bases. Germline CDR1 is LGHDT and CDR2 is YNNKEL (reference sequence). The CDR3 loop is CASSPGAGQGAMNTEAFF. CDR3 sequence (DNA): TGTGCCAGCAGCCCCGGGGCGGGACAGGGGGCAATGAACACTGAAGCTTTCTTT.

This chain connects TRBV5-1 to TRBJ2-2, with 13 bases that match TRBD2. Germline values: CDR1 SGHRS, CDR2 YFSETQ. This CDR3 is 17 amino acids long. The V and J ends lost 4 bases and 6 bases, in that order; junction bases with no gene match: 9. For the CDR3, the DNA is TGCGCCAGCAGCCCGAGACCTGGGACTAGCGGGGCCGGGGAGCTGTTTTTT. It encodes CASSPRPGTSGAGELFF.

This rearrangement joins TRBV7-2 to TRBJ2-7; D is possibly TRBD2 (5 bases). This CDR3 is 14 amino acids long. Per the germline V gene, CDR1 is SGHTA and CDR2 is FQGNSA. The V end was cut by 3 bases, the J end by 3 bases, with 12 bases between. The CDR3 spells CASSFGVGDYEQYF. CDR3 bases: TGTGCCAGCAGCTTCGGGGTAGGAGACTACGAGCAGTACTTC.

V is TRBV9 and J is TRBJ2-5, with D possibly TRBD1 on 5 matching bases. The CDR3 is made up of 14 amino acids. V shed 0 bases and J shed 1 base, with 7 bases lying between them. Looked up from germline, CDR1 is SGDLS and CDR2 is YYNGEE. The CDR3 DNA sequence: TGTGCCAGCAGCGTAGAGGGGTCCCAAGAGACCCAGTACTTC. Its translation is CASSVEGSQETQYF.

The rearrangement links TRBV6-5 to TRBJ2-7; possibly TRBD1 for D (5 bases). The CDR3 loop spans 14 amino acids. Germline V gives CDR1 MNHEY, CDR2 SVGAGI. Deletions cut 3 bases from V and 5 bases from J, with 14 bases between. CDR3 amino acids: CASSYRYRSHEQYF. Written as DNA, the CDR3 is TGTGCCAGCAGTTATCGGTACAGGAGCCACGAGCAGTACTTC.

This chain connects TRBV7-2 to TRBJ2-7; the D gene is possibly TRBD2 (5 bases). Germline CDR1 reads SGHTA; CDR2 reads FQGNSA. The CDR3 has 12 amino acids. V was trimmed by 3 bases and J by 7 bases, leaving 10 bases between them. In DNA, the CDR3 is TGTGCCAGCAGCTTGCGGGTTGGGGAGCAGTACTTC. Translated: CASSLRVGEQYF. The full variable domain, in which reference TRBV7-2 and TRBJ2-7 provide the parts outside the CDR3, is GAGVSQSPSNKVTEKGKDVELRCDPISGHTALYWYRQSLGQGLEFLIYFQGNSAPDKSGLPSDRFSAERTGGSVSTLTIQRTQQEDSAVYLCASSLRVGEQYFGPGTRLTVT.

This chain links TRBV29-1 with TRBJ2-1, with 14 bases aligning to TRBD2. V was clipped by 6 bases and J by 3 bases; unmatched bases: 4. The V gene's germline CDR1 is SQVTM and CDR2 ANQGSEA. The CDR3 is 15 residues long. CDR3 in DNA: TGCAGCGTAGCCGGACTAGCGGGGGGCTACAATGAGCAGTTCTTC. It is translated as CSVAGLAGGYNEQFF.

The V gene is TRBV6-4, the J gene TRBJ2-3; D may correspond to TRBD1 or TRBD2 (6 bases each). Trimming cost V 4 bases and J 5 bases, with 13 bases left between them. This CDR3 contains 14 residues. Per germline, CDR1 MRHNA and CDR2 SNTAGT. CDR3 region: CASSVRGVEDTQYF. In DNA form, the CDR3 reads TGTGCCAGCAGTGTTAGGGGGGTTGAAGATACGCAGTATTTT.

The gene calls are TRBV12-2 and TRBJ2-2; the D call TRBD2 from the table was never checked on the DNA. TRBV12-2 is an annotated pseudogene. CDR3 size: 19 residues. The CDR3 sequence is CASRLLGLAGGMNTGELFF. The CDR3 DNA follows: TGTGCAAGTCGCTTACTTGGACTAGCGGGGGGTATGAACACCGGGGAGCTGTTTTTT.

The rearrangement joins TRBV5-1 to TRBJ1-2; D unresolved. The CDR3 consists of 15 residues. The ends were cut back, 4 bases at V and 7 bases at J, with 20 bases in the middle. Germline CDR1 SGHRS, CDR2 YFSETQ. The CDR3 DNA sequence: TGCGCCAGCAGCCTAGATCCCGGGGTGACGGGTGGCTACACCTTC. This encodes CASSLDPGVTGGYTF.

The chain recombines TRBV18 with TRBJ1-1, with no clear D. The ends were cut back, 4 bases at V and 1 base at J, with 10 bases in the middle. Per germline, CDR1 KGHSH and CDR2 LQKENI. The CDR3 covers 14 residues. This CDR3 is CASSQLPTNTEAFF. CDR3 coding DNA: TGTGCCAGCTCACAATTACCGACGAACACTGAAGCTTTCTTT.

The chain couples TRBV7-9 to TRBJ1-2; D is possibly TRBD1 (5 bases). The ends were cut back, 5 bases at V and 7 bases at J, with 11 bases in the middle. The germline V gene has CDR1 SEHNR and CDR2 FQNEAQ (reference sequence). The CDR3 loop spans 12 amino acids. CDR3 in DNA: TGTGCCAGCAGCCCCTGGGGGACTGGCTACACCTTC. It encodes CASSPWGTGYTF.

The J gene is TRBJ2-5, the V gene TRBV20-1, with D unclear. CDR1 is DFQATT and CDR2 is SNEGSKA in the germline V gene (reference sequence). V gave up 4 bases and J gave up 2 bases, with 2 bases separating them. CDR3 length: 10 amino acids. The CDR3 protein is CSAIQETQYF. CDR3 bases: TGCAGTGCTATACAAGAGACCCAGTACTTC.

This sequence joins TRBV20-1 and TRBJ1-1; D is perhaps TRBD1 (5 bases). Germline V gene lookup returns CDR1 DFQATT and CDR2 SNEGSKA (reference sequence). This CDR3 spans 11 amino acids. V was shortened by 3 bases and J by 6 bases, with 8 bases between the two germline ends. For the CDR3, the DNA is TGCAGTGCTAGGAGGGGCCCTGAAGCTTTCTTT. Encoded protein: CSARRGPEAFF.

The rearrangement links TRBV5-6 to TRBJ1-1; 10 nucleotides line up with TRBD1. The CDR3 has 14 amino acids. The germline V gene encodes CDR1 SGHDT and CDR2 YYEEEE. Losses at the gene ends were 3 bases for V and 1 base for J; bases not matched to a gene: 0. The CDR3 nucleotides read TGTGCCAGCAGCTGGACAGGGGGGAACACTGAAGCTTTCTTT. Amino acids: CASSWTGGNTEAFF. Based on the CDR3 plus reference TRBV5-6 and TRBJ1-1, the full variable domain is DAGVTQSPTHLIKTRGQQVTLRCSPKSGHDTVSWYQQALGQGPQFIFQYYEEEERQRGNFPDRFSGHQFPNYSSELNVNALLLGDSALYLCASSWTGGNTEAFFGQGTRLTVV.

J is TRBJ1-2 and V is TRBV30; D is undetermined. The CDR3 sequence is 12 residues long. In germline, CDR1 is GTSNPN, CDR2 SVGIG (reference sequence). Trimming removed 0 bases at V and 7 bases at J, with 9 bases between. The CDR3 region is CAWSVSIGGYTF. CDR3 DNA: TGTGCCTGGAGTGTTAGCATTGGTGGCTACACCTTC.

The CDR3 nucleotides are TGTGCCAGCAGCCAAGTCGCCCGCCATCAGCCCCAGCATTTT. Its translation: CASSQVARHQPQHF. The chain combines TRBV4-2 with TRBJ1-5; D uncertain. V lost 1 base to trimming and J lost 5 bases, with 9 bases between them. Germline assignment: CDR1 LGHNA and CDR2 YNFKEQ. The CDR3 has 14 residues.

The gene calls are TRBV5-1 and TRBJ1-2; a possible D gene is TRBD1 (5 bases). In germline, CDR1 is SGHRS, CDR2 YFSETQ. The CDR3 spans 15 residues. Trimming shortened V by 1 base and J by 8 bases, and 18 bases separated the two germline ends. In nucleotides, the CDR3 is TGCGCCAGCAGCTTGACAGGAGAACCCAGCGAAGGCTACACCTTC. Amino acids: CASSLTGEPSEGYTF.

V gene TRBV7-8 combines with J gene TRBJ1-5, with 7 bases matching TRBD1. V dropped 6 bases and J dropped 2; count of bases not matched to a gene: 4. This CDR3 has 14 residues. Germline CDR1 is SGHVS and CDR2 is FQNEAQ. CDR3 DNA: TGTGCCAGCAGGGCGGGGACAGGCAATCAGCCCCAGCATTTT. This gives the protein CASRAGTGNQPQHF.

This clone was observed a handful of times. V and J are TRBV2 and TRBJ1-6, with D unclear. The CDR3 runs to 14 residues. V was trimmed by 6 bases and J by 4 bases, leaving 10 bases between them. Germline assignment: CDR1 SNHLY and CDR2 FYNNEI. In DNA, the CDR3 is TGTGCCAGCAGGGGGAGACAATATAATTCACCCCTCCACTTT. Its translation: CASRGRQYNSPLHF. The whole variable domain, filled in from reference TRBV2 and TRBJ1-6, reads EPEVTQTPSHQVTQMGQEVILRCVPISNHLYFYWYRQILGQKVEFLVSFYNNEISEKSEIFDDQFSVERPDGSNFTLKIRSTKLEDSAMYFCASRGRQYNSPLHFGNGTRLTVT.

The V call is TRBV6-5, the J call TRBJ1-3; 8 bases match TRBD1. J lost 2 bases, V lost 7 bases, and 4 bases had no gene match. The CDR3 is 14 residues long. From germline, CDR1 is MNHEY and CDR2 SVGAGI. The CDR3 is CASTNRGAGNTIYF. Here the CDR3 DNA reads TGTGCCAGCACCAACAGGGGGGCTGGAAACACCATATATTTT.

The chain couples TRBV10-1 to TRBJ2-7; 9 positions match TRBD1. CDR1 is WNHNN and CDR2 is SYGVQD in the germline V gene (reference sequence). The V segment lost 4 bases and the J segment 3 bases; nucleotides outside the gene matches: 7. The CDR3 is made up of 15 amino acids. CDR3 sequence reads: CASSGDREFSYEQYF. The CDR3 coding sequence is TGCGCCAGCAGTGGGGACAGGGAATTTAGCTACGAGCAGTACTTC.

This chain joins TRBV3-1 (or the pseudogene TRBV3-2) and TRBJ2-5, with 16 nucleotides matching TRBD2. Germline V CDR1 and CDR2: LGHDT, YNNKEL (reference sequence). V lost 4 bases, J lost 4 bases, and 3 bases stayed unmatched. The CDR3 has 16 residues. The CDR3 DNA is TGTGCCAGCAGCCTGGGACTAGCGGGGGGGCCAGAGACCCAGTACTTC. Encoded protein: CASSLGLAGGPETQYF.